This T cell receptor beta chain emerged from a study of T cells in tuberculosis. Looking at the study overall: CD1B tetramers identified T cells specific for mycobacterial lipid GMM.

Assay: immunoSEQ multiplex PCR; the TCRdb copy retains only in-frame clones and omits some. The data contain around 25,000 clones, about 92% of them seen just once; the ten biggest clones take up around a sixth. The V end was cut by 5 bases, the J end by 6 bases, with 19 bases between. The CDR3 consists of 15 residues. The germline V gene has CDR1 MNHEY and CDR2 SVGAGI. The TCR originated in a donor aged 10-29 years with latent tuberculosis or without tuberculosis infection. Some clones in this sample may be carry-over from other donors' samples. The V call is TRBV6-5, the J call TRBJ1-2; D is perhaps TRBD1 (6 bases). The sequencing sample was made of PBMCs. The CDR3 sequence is CASSPFRGTGNGYTF. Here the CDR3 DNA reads TGTGCCAGCAGTCCCTTCAGGGGTACAGGGAATGGCTACACCTTC.